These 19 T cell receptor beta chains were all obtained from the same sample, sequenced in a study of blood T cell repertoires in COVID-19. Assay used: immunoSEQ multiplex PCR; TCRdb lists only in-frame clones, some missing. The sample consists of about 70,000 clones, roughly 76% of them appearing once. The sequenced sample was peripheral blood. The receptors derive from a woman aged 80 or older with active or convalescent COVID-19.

The CDR3 spells CAWSKSSEGGSPLHF. CDR3 nucleotide sequence: TGTGCCTGGAGTAAAAGTTCCGAGGGTGGGTCACCCCTCCACTTT. V gene TRBV30 combines with J gene TRBJ1-6; no firm D call. Trimming stripped 2 bases from V and 10 bases from J, with 18 bases between. Germline V CDR1 and CDR2: GTSNPN, SVGIG (reference sequence). The length of the CDR3 is 15 residues.

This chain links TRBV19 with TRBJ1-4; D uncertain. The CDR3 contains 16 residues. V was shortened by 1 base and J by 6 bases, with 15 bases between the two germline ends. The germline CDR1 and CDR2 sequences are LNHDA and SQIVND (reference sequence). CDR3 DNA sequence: TGTGCCAGTAGTATAGTGGGCAGCACTCTTTATGAAAAACTGTTTTTT. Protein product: CASSIVGSTLYEKLFF.

The CDR3: CASSSISADEQYF. The CDR3 coding sequence is TGTGCCAGCAGCTCGATCTCCGCGGACGAGCAGTACTTC. This chain links TRBV7-2 with TRBJ2-7; D gene ambiguous. The CDR3 totals 13 residues. Deletions cut 4 bases from V and 5 bases from J, with 12 bases between. Germline values: CDR1 SGHTA, CDR2 FQGNSA.

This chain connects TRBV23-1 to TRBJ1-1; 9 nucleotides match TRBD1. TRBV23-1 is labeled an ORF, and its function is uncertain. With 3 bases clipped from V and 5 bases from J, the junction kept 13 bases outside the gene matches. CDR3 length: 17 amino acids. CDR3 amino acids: CASSQPRDRVPRTEAFF. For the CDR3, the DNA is TGCGCCAGCAGTCAGCCGCGGGACAGGGTTCCTAGGACTGAAGCTTTCTTT.

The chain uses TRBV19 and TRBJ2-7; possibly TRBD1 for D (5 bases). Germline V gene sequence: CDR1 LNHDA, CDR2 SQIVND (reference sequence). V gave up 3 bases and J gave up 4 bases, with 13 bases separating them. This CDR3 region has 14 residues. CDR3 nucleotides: TGTGCCAGTAGTATCAGGCAGGGCCCTTACGAGCAGTACTTC. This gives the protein CASSIRQGPYEQYF. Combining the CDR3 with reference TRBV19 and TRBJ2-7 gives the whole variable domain DGGITQSPKYLFRKEGQNVTLSCEQNLNHDAMYWYRQDPGQGLRLIYYSQIVNDFQKGDIAEGYSVSREKKESFPLTVTSAQKNPTAFYLCASSIRQGPYEQYFGPGTRLTVT.

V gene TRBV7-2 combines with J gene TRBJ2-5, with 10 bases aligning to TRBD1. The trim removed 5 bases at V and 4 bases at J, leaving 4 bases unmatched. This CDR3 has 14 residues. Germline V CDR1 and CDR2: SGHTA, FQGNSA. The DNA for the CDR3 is TGTGCCAGCAGCCAGGGACAGGGGCCAGAGACCCAGTACTTC. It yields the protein CASSQGQGPETQYF.

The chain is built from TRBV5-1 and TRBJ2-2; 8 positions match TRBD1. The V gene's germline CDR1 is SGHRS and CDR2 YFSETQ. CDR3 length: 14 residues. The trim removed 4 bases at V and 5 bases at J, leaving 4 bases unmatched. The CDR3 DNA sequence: TGCGCCAGCAGCCAGAGACAGGGGACCGGGGAGCTGTTTTTT. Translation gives CASSQRQGTGELFF.

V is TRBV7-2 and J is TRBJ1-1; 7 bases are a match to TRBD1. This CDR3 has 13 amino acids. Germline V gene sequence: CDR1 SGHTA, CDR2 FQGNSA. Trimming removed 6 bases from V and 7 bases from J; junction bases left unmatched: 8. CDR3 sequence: CASRTDRDNEAFF. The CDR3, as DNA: TGTGCCAGCAGGACCGACAGGGACAATGAAGCTTTCTTT. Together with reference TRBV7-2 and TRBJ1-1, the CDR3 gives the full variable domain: GAGVSQSPSNKVTEKGKDVELRCDPISGHTALYWYRQSLGQGLEFLIYFQGNSAPDKSGLPSDRFSAERTGGSVSTLTIQRTQQEDSAVYLCASRTDRDNEAFFGQGTRLTVV.

The CDR3 reads CASSKDGPSTDTQYF. CDR3 sequence (DNA): TGTGCCAGCAGCAAGGATGGGCCTAGCACAGATACGCAGTATTTT. The J gene is TRBJ2-3, the V gene TRBV3-1 (or the pseudogene TRBV3-2); no clear D gene. The CDR3 runs 15 residues. V shed 5 bases and J shed 0 bases, with 12 bases lying between them. CDR1 LGHDT and CDR2 YNNKEL come from the germline V gene (reference sequence).

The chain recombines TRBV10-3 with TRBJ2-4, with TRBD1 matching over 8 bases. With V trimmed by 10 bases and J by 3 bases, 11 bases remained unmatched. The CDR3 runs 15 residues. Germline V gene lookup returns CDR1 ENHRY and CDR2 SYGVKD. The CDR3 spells CATLSGGLGKNIQYF. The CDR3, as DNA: TGTGCCACTTTATCAGGGGGCTTGGGCAAAAACATTCAGTACTTC.

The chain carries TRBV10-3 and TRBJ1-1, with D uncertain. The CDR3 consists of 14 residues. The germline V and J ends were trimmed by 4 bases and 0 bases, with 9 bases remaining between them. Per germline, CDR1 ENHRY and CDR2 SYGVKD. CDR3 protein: CAISGVSVNTEAFF. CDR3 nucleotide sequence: TGTGCCATCAGTGGAGTTTCGGTGAACACTGAAGCTTTCTTT.

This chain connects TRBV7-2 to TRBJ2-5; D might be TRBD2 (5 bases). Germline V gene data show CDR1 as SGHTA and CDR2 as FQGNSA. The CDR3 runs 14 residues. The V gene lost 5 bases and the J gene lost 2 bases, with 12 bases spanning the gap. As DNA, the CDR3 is TGTGCCAGCAGCCCCCGGGTAGCGCAAGAGACCCAGTACTTC. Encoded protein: CASSPRVAQETQYF.

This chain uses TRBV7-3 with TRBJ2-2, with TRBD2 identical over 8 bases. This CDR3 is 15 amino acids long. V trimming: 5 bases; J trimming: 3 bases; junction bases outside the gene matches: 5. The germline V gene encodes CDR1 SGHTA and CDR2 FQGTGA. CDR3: CASSPGGSDTGELFF. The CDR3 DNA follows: TGTGCCAGCAGCCCGGGGGGGTCGGACACCGGGGAGCTGTTTTTT.

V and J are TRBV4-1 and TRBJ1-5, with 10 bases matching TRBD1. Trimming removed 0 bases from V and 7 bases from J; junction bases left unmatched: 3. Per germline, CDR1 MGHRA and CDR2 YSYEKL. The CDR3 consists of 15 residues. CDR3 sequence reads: CASSQEGTGVQPQHF. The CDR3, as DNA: TGCGCCAGCAGCCAAGAGGGGACAGGGGTCCAGCCCCAGCATTTT.

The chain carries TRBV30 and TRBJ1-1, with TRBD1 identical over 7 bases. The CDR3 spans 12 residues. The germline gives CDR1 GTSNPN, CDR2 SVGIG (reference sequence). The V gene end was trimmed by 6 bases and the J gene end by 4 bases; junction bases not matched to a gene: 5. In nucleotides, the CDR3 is TGTGCCTGTCAACAGGGGAGCACTGAAGCTTTCTTT. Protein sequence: CACQQGSTEAFF.

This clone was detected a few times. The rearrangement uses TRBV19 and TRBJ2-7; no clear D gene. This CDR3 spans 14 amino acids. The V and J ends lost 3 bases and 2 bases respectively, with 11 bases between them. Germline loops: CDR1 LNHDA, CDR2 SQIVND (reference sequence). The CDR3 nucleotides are TGTGCCAGTAGTATTCAGACAACCACCTACGAGCAGTACTTC. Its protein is CASSIQTTTYEQYF.

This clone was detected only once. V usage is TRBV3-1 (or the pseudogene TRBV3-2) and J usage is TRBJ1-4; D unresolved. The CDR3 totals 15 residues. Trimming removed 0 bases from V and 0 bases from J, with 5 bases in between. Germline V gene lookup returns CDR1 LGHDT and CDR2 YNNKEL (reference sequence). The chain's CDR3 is CASSQDLATNEKLFF. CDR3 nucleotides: TGTGCCAGCAGCCAAGATTTAGCAACTAATGAAAAACTGTTTTTT.

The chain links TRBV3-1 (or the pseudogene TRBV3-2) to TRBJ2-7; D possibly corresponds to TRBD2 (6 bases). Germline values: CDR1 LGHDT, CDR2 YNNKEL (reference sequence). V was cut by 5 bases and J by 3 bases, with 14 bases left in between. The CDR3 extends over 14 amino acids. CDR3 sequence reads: CASSKDRGNYEQYF. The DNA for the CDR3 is TGTGCCAGCAGCAAGGATCGGGGGAACTACGAGCAGTACTTC.

The CDR3 nucleotides read TGTGCCAGCAGCTTGGGGGAGGGGGAACCCCTCCACTTT. It specifies CASSLGEGEPLHF. The rearrangement links TRBV11-3 to TRBJ1-6; perhaps TRBD1 as D (6 bases). Germline CDR1 is SGHNT and CDR2 is YENEEA. The CDR3 length is 13 residues. V was clipped by 3 bases and J by 12 bases, with 12 bases between them.